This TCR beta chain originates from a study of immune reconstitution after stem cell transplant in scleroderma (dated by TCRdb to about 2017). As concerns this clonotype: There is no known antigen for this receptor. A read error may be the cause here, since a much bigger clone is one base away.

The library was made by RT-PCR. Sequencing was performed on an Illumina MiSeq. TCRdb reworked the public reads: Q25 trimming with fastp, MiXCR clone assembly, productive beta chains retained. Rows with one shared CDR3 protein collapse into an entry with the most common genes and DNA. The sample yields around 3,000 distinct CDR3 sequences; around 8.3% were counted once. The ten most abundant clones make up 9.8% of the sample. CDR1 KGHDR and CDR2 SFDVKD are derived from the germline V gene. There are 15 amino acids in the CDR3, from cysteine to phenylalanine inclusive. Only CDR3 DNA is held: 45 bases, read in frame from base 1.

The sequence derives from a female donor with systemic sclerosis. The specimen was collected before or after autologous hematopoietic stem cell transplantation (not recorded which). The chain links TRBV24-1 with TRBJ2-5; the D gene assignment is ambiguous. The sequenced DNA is TGTGCCGCCAGTGATTTGCGTTCACGCCAAGAGACCCAGTACTTC. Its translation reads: CAASDLRSRQETQYF.